This T cell receptor beta chain was observed in a study of shared clonotypes between healthy human individuals. Points from the study as a whole: In contrast to clonotypes shared by all four donors, non-shared clonotypes had lower generation probabilities.

This CDR3 comprises 17 residues. Per the germline V gene, CDR1 is MDHEN and CDR2 is SYDVKM. The J segment lost 5 bases and the V segment lost 4 bases, leaving 8 bases of the junction unmatched. The authors distributed each subset's genomic DNA evenly over several immunoSEQ plates. Profiled with immunoSEQ multiplex PCR; TCRdb holds only in-frame clones, not every one. This sample carries 1.5 million to 2.5 million clones, 85% to 95% of them seen once, and the ten largest clones take 1% to 1.5%. Only CD45RO-negative cells positively selected for CCR7 counted as naive CD8 cells, so terminally differentiated effector memory CD45RA+ cells were excluded. Points on this clone: As yet, its antigen is unknown.

The chain recombines TRBV28 with TRBJ2-5; TRBD2 agrees at 15 bases. The sequencing input was naive CD8+ T cells sorted from blood. The origin of this receptor is a young man in good health. The CDR3 region is CASSSGLAGGPFETQYF. In DNA form, the CDR3 reads TGTGCCAGCAGTTCCGGACTAGCGGGGGGGCCGTTTGAGACCCAGTACTTC.